This TCR beta chain was observed in a study of shared clonotypes between healthy human individuals. Replicate sorted-subset PCRs were loaded with approximately 200 ng DNA, tens of thousands of T cell genomes. Sequenced by immunoSEQ multiplex PCR; TCRdb stores in-frame clones only, minus some. Here the sample spans around 1,100,000 clones, about 80% being singletons. V was cut by 7 bases and J by 2 bases, with 17 bases left in between. The CDR3 runs to 14 residues. Germline V gene sequence: CDR1 SQVTM, CDR2 ANQGSEA. Division of CD4+ cells produced a CD45RA+ naive subset and a CD45RA-negative memory subset.

The genes are TRBV29-1 and TRBJ2-5; weak D call: TRBD1 (6 bases). The clonotype was recovered from a man between 18 and 35 years old in good health. Some clones in this sample may be carry-over from other donors' samples. The sample comprised memory CD4+ T cells from PBMCs. As to subset: CD45RA-negative fraction. The CDR3 is CSGFNTGFQETQYF. Here the CDR3 DNA reads TGCAGCGGATTTAACACAGGGTTTCAAGAGACCCAGTACTTC.